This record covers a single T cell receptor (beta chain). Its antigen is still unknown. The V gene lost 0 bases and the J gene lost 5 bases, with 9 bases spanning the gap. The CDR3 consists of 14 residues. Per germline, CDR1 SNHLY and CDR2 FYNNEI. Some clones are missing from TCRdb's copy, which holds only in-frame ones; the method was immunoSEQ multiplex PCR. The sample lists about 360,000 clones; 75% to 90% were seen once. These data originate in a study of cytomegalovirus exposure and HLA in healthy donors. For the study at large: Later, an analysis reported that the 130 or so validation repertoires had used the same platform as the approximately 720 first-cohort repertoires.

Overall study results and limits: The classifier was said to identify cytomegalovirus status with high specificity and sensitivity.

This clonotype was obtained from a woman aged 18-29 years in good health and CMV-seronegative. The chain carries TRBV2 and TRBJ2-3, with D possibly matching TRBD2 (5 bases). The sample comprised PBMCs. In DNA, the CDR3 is TGTGCCAGCAGTGAAGCCTTAGCGAGAGATACGCAGTATTTT. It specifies CASSEALARDTQYF.